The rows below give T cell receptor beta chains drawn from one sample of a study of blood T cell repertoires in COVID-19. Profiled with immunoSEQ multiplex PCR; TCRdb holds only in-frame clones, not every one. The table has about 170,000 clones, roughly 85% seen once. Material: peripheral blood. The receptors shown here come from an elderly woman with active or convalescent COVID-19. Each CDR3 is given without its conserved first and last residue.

CDR3 protein: ASSLQGDGYT
V gene: TRBV5-1
CDR3 length: 10
J gene: TRBJ1-2

CDR3 protein: ASSRARSSYEQY
V gene: TRBV4-1
CDR3 length: 12
J gene: TRBJ2-7

CDR3 protein: AWTSSGRAEQY
V gene: TRBV30
CDR3 length: 11
J gene: TRBJ2-7

CDR3 protein: ASSLNGATSGRTNEQF
V gene: TRBV7-3
CDR3 length: 16
J gene: TRBJ2-1

CDR3 protein: ATSDLGAQEQF
V gene: TRBV24-1
CDR3 length: 11
J gene: TRBJ2-1

CDR3 protein: ASRTSGRVGEQF
V gene: TRBV6-5
CDR3 length: 12
J gene: TRBJ2-1

CDR3 protein: AWSVSWGAQPQH
V gene: TRBV30
CDR3 length: 12
J gene: TRBJ1-5

CDR3 protein: ASSEPPGDTGELF
V gene: TRBV2
CDR3 length: 13
J gene: TRBJ2-2

CDR3 protein: ASSPDRGGEQY
V gene: TRBV6-5
CDR3 length: 11
J gene: TRBJ2-7

CDR3 protein: ASSPGTGRGEQY
V gene: TRBV7-3
CDR3 length: 12
J gene: TRBJ2-7

CDR3 protein: ASSLVGGSSYNEQF
V gene: TRBV5-1
CDR3 length: 14
J gene: TRBJ2-1

CDR3 protein: ASSLVGGRAGNYGYT
V gene: TRBV7-8
CDR3 length: 15
J gene: TRBJ1-2

CDR3 protein: AISVAGNTEAF
V gene: TRBV10-3
CDR3 length: 11
J gene: TRBJ1-1

CDR3 protein: ASSQDGAGGYT
V gene: TRBV4-1
CDR3 length: 11
J gene: TRBJ1-2

CDR3 protein: ASSTRQGGAQF
V gene: TRBV5-6
CDR3 length: 11
J gene: TRBJ2-1

CDR3 protein: ASSQLFRDRGPRTNEKLF
V gene: TRBV4-1
CDR3 length: 18
J gene: TRBJ1-4

CDR3 protein: ASGLAGETQY
V gene: TRBV5-1
CDR3 length: 10
J gene: TRBJ2-5

CDR3 protein: ASTEGGAPYGYT
V gene: TRBV28
CDR3 length: 12
J gene: TRBJ1-2

CDR3 protein: ASSPPGLKTGELF
V gene: TRBV5-4
CDR3 length: 13
J gene: TRBJ2-2

CDR3 protein: SASGGRNTGELF
V gene: TRBV20-1
CDR3 length: 12
J gene: TRBJ2-2

CDR3 protein: ASSFGDPAGEQF
V gene: TRBV5-1
CDR3 length: 12
J gene: TRBJ2-1

CDR3 protein: ASSYSMAGAGELF
V gene: TRBV6-2/TRBV6-3
CDR3 length: 13
J gene: TRBJ2-2

CDR3 protein: ASSLRQGPWH
V gene: TRBV28
CDR3 length: 10
J gene: TRBJ1-5

CDR3 protein: ASSPRIGQGDEQY
V gene: TRBV11-2
CDR3 length: 13
J gene: TRBJ2-7

CDR3 protein: ASSADWGDTGELF
V gene: TRBV9
CDR3 length: 13
J gene: TRBJ2-2

CDR3 protein: ASSFSLLYNEQF
V gene: TRBV28
CDR3 length: 12
J gene: TRBJ2-1

CDR3 protein: ASSEYRNTEAF
V gene: TRBV5-1
CDR3 length: 11
J gene: TRBJ1-1

CDR3 protein: ASTIRGADTGELF
V gene: TRBV19
CDR3 length: 13
J gene: TRBJ2-2

CDR3 protein: ASSKTPSGPTYEQY
V gene: TRBV21-1
CDR3 length: 14
J gene: TRBJ2-7

CDR3 protein: ASGRAFTDTQY
V gene: TRBV3-1/TRBV3-2
CDR3 length: 11
J gene: TRBJ2-3

CDR3 protein: ASSFKDTQY
V gene: TRBV5-1
CDR3 length: 9
J gene: TRBJ2-3

CDR3 protein: ASSCPQGVYEQY
V gene: TRBV9
CDR3 length: 12
J gene: TRBJ2-7

CDR3 protein: ASSLISGGLSEAF
V gene: TRBV11-2
CDR3 length: 13
J gene: TRBJ1-1

CDR3 protein: ASSGRPGGNTQY
V gene: TRBV19
CDR3 length: 12
J gene: TRBJ2-3

CDR3 protein: ASSVEGLAQYNEQF
V gene: TRBV9
CDR3 length: 14
J gene: TRBJ2-1

CDR3 protein: ATGTSRSYNEQF
V gene: TRBV10-3
CDR3 length: 12
J gene: TRBJ2-1

CDR3 protein: ASGIPIALSSYEQY
V gene: TRBV12-5
CDR3 length: 14
J gene: TRBJ2-7

CDR3 protein: ASSQRLGAEQPQH
V gene: TRBV3-1/TRBV3-2
CDR3 length: 13
J gene: TRBJ1-5

CDR3 protein: ASSQAPHLATNEKLF
V gene: TRBV3-1/TRBV3-2
CDR3 length: 15
J gene: TRBJ1-4

CDR3 protein: ASSVGWGRDGYT
V gene: TRBV9
CDR3 length: 12
J gene: TRBJ1-2

CDR3 protein: ASTWTSGSTDTQY
V gene: TRBV6-5
CDR3 length: 13
J gene: TRBJ2-3

CDR3 protein: ASSVQGGVYNEQF
V gene: TRBV9
CDR3 length: 13
J gene: TRBJ2-1

CDR3 protein: ASSELKALTSDLSYNEQF
V gene: TRBV6-1
CDR3 length: 18
J gene: TRBJ2-1

CDR3 protein: AWSVSMNTEAF
V gene: TRBV30
CDR3 length: 11
J gene: TRBJ1-1

CDR3 protein: ASSSGTPAGYT
V gene: TRBV28
CDR3 length: 11
J gene: TRBJ1-2

CDR3 protein: ASSSRSRATGELF
V gene: TRBV18
CDR3 length: 13
J gene: TRBJ2-2

CDR3 protein: ATVSGVGTEAF
V gene: TRBV7-9
CDR3 length: 11
J gene: TRBJ1-1

CDR3 protein: ASSERQGHNEQF
V gene: TRBV7-3
CDR3 length: 12
J gene: TRBJ2-1

CDR3 protein: ASSLRGQGNSPLH
V gene: TRBV2
CDR3 length: 13
J gene: TRBJ1-6

CDR3 protein: ASSLDRTGPQY
V gene: TRBV11-2
CDR3 length: 11
J gene: TRBJ2-4

CDR3 protein: ATHPGQTFIAF
V gene: TRBV24-1
CDR3 length: 11
J gene: TRBJ1-1

CDR3 protein: ASSLGLAGGTDTQY
V gene: TRBV5-1
CDR3 length: 14
J gene: TRBJ2-3

CDR3 protein: ASSSRAGGTDTQY
V gene: TRBV6-5
CDR3 length: 13
J gene: TRBJ2-3

CDR3 protein: ASSKGSSGQLVETQY
V gene: TRBV5-8
CDR3 length: 15
J gene: TRBJ2-5

CDR3 protein: ASSQDFGEQY
V gene: TRBV14
CDR3 length: 10
J gene: TRBJ2-7

CDR3 protein: ASSPAGTAYGYT
V gene: TRBV7-6
CDR3 length: 12
J gene: TRBJ1-2

CDR3 protein: SARWADTQY
V gene: TRBV20-1
CDR3 length: 9
J gene: TRBJ2-3

CDR3 protein: ASTRTENYGYT
V gene: TRBV6-5
CDR3 length: 11
J gene: TRBJ1-2